What follows describes a single T cell receptor beta chain. The sample belongs to a study of blood T cell repertoires in COVID-19. Overall study context: Samples taken during acute and convalescent COVID-19 were collected in the United States, Italy and Spain.

In the authors' workflow: Amplified reference gene primers provided the basis for estimating nucleated cell counts. The method was immunoSEQ multiplex PCR; TCRdb's version includes in-frame clones alone and lacks a portion of them. The V and J calls and clone size are taken from that table; D and trimming were inferred from the DNA. The sample consists of about 130,000 clones, roughly 90% of them appearing once. The V end was cut by 9 bases, the J end by 5 bases, with 22 bases between. Germline values: CDR1 SGHVS, CDR2 FQNEAQ. The CDR3 consists of 15 residues. Seattle researchers signed up patients amid active infection and tracked them longitudinally.

Material for sequencing was peripheral blood. The chain joins TRBV7-8 to TRBJ2-5, with D possibly being TRBD2 (7 bases). This TCR was sampled from a man in his fifties or sixties with COVID-19, enrolled during active disease. This chain's CDR3 is CASNRRGAVEETQYF. CDR3 sequence (DNA): TGTGCCAGTAACCGCCGGGGGGCGGTTGAGGAGACCCAGTACTTC.